The rows below give T cell receptor beta chains drawn from one sample of a study of OX40 agonist ivuxolimab in advanced cancers. Measured with immunoSEQ multiplex PCR; TCRdb has only the in-frame clones, and not every one. The sample shows 52,000 or so clones, 82% of them seen only once. Sequencing used CD4+ or CD8+ T cells sorted from blood, obtained in a trial of the OX40 agonist ivuxolimab. The receptors were gathered from an adult with an advanced solid tumor such as melanoma, head and neck, liver or kidney cancer. The CDR3 runs from the conserved cysteine through the conserved F or W. A D gene is named only where the DNA matches it firmly. Only part of the rows carry a size: once, few, many, or a class if the clone is expanded.

TRBV29-1	TRBJ2-3	TRBD2	-	TGCAGCGTTGAAATAGCGGGAGGTCGGGATACGCAGTATTTT	CSVEIAGGRDTQYF
TRBV11-2	TRBJ1-3	-	-	TGTGCCAGCAGCTTACTAGGGGACGGTATTGGAAACACCATATATTTT	CASSLLGDGIGNTIYF
TRBV6-5	TRBJ1-2	-	-	TGTGCCAGCAGTTGGTCGGAGTATGGCTACACCTTC	CASSWSEYGYTF
TRBV6-1	TRBJ2-1	-	-	TGTGCCAGCAGAGCCCCACTTGAATACAATGAGCAGTTCTTC	CASRAPLEYNEQFF
TRBV5-1	TRBJ2-7	-	few	TGCGCCAGCAGCTTGGAAAACAGGGCCTGGGACGAGCAGTACTTC	CASSLENRAWDEQYF
TRBV5-5	TRBJ2-6	-	-	TGTGCCAGCAGCTTGGTTGGGACGTACTCTGGGGCCAACGTCCTGACTTTC	CASSLVGTYSGANVLTF
TRBV2	TRBJ2-3	TRBD2	-	TGTGCCAGCAGGGCCCATCGGGCTAGCGGAGATACGCAGTATTTT	CASRAHRASGDTQYF
TRBV19	TRBJ1-2	TRBD1	-	TGTGCCAGTACCTCTCCGACAGGGAACTATGGCTACACCTTC	CASTSPTGNYGYTF
TRBV9	TRBJ1-1	TRBD1	-	TGTGCCAGCAGCGTCACAGGGGCCAGATTCGATACAGCTTTCTTT	CASSVTGARFDTAFF
TRBV13	TRBJ1-1	-	-	TGTGCCAGCAGCGTCCGACCCGGGACTGAAGCTTTCTTT	CASSVRPGTEAFF
TRBV6-1	TRBJ2-4	TRBD2	-	TGTGCCAGCAGTGAATTCAGCGGGGTTAGCGGGGGGCCTCCAAGAAACATTCAGTACTTC	CASSEFSGVSGGPPRNIQYF
TRBV6-6	TRBJ1-2	TRBD1	-	TGTGCCAGCAGGATACAGGGGAACTATGGCTACACCTTC	CASRIQGNYGYTF
TRBV19	TRBJ2-1	TRBD2	-	TGTGCCAGTAGGTTAGCGGGAGGGCCAGAGAATGAGCAGTTCTTC	CASRLAGGPENEQFF
TRBV6-1	TRBJ2-7	TRBD1	-	TGTGCCAGCAGTGGGGGGACAGCGTATCCCTACGAGCAGTACTTC	CASSGGTAYPYEQYF
TRBV19	TRBJ1-5	-	-	TGTGCCAGTAGTAAGCAGCCGAGGGGTCAGCCCCAGCATTTT	CASSKQPRGQPQHF
TRBV28	TRBJ2-4	-	-	TGTGCCAGCAGTTCAGCCCCAGTCAACATTCAGTACTTC	CASSSAPVNIQYF
TRBV10-1	TRBJ2-6	-	-	TGCGCCAGGACCGGGACGGGATTGCTCTTTGGGGCCAACGTCCTGACTTTC	CARTGTGLLFGANVLTF
TRBV6-5	TRBJ1-2	-	-	TGTGCCAGCAGTTACCAAGGGGGTGGCTACACCTTC	CASSYQGGGYTF
TRBV6-6	TRBJ1-2	-	-	TGTGCCAGCAGTTACTCCCACCTACTACCCTATGGCTACACCTTC	CASSYSHLLPYGYTF
TRBV7-6	TRBJ2-5	TRBD2	-	TGTGCCAGCAGCCGACTAGCTAGCGGCACCTTCCAAGAGACCCAGTACTTC	CASSRLASGTFQETQYF
TRBV2	TRBJ2-7	-	-	TGTGCCAGCAGAAAGGAGGGGGCCTACGAGCAGTACTTC	CASRKEGAYEQYF
TRBV7-2	TRBJ2-5	TRBD1	-	TGTGCCAGCAGCTTTCAGACAGGGGCACAAGAGACCCAGTACTTC	CASSFQTGAQETQYF
TRBV14	TRBJ1-6	-	-	TGTGCCAGCAGCCCCCTCGTAGGATCACCCCTCCACTTT	CASSPLVGSPLHF
TRBV18	TRBJ2-7	TRBD2	-	TGTGCCAGCGGGAGGGTCGACGAGCAGTACTTC	CASGRVDEQYF
TRBV7-2	TRBJ1-2	TRBD1	-	TGTGCCAGCAGCTTAGTAACGGACAGGGCCTCTAACTATGGCTACACCTTC	CASSLVTDRASNYGYTF
TRBV28	TRBJ2-3	-	few	TGTGCCAGCGGTCGACCTGCGCAACTTTCAGATACGCAGTATTTT	CASGRPAQLSDTQYF
TRBV2	TRBJ1-5	-	-	TGTGCCAGCAGTGGGGGCCAGGGCATGAGCAATCAGCCCCAGCATTTT	CASSGGQGMSNQPQHF
TRBV7-2	TRBJ2-7	-	-	TGTGCCAGCAGCTTAAGGGTTGGGTCTAGAAGCTTTGAACGGGAGCAGTACTTC	CASSLRVGSRSFEREQYF
TRBV2	TRBJ2-1	TRBD2	-	TGTGCCAGCAGTGCTCAGGGACTAGCGGCTCCCTACAATGAGCAGTTCTTC	CASSAQGLAAPYNEQFF
TRBV6-5	TRBJ2-7	-	-	TGTGCCAGCAGTGAAGGACCCAGGTTGTACGAGCAGTACTTC	CASSEGPRLYEQYF
TRBV7-2	TRBJ1-1	-	-	TGTGCCAGCAGCACGGCCTGGGACACTGAAGCTTTCTTT	CASSTAWDTEAFF
TRBV5-6	TRBJ2-7	-	-	TGTGCCAGCAGGTCGGTTAGCTCCTACGAGCAGTACTTC	CASRSVSSYEQYF
TRBV6-5	TRBJ2-1	TRBD2	-	TGTGCCAGCAGCCGAGGACTAGGCGAGCAGTTCTTC	CASSRGLGEQFF
TRBV11-3	TRBJ1-1	TRBD1	-	TGTGCCAGCAGCTTAAGACAGGGGAACACTGAAGCTTTCTTT	CASSLRQGNTEAFF
TRBV29-1	TRBJ2-2	-	medium-sized	TGCAGCGTTGGGGGACTCGCCAACACCGGGGAGCTGTTTTTT	CSVGGLANTGELFF
TRBV21-1	TRBJ1-1	-	-	TGTGCCAGCAGCAAAGAGGGTAGGGGGGGCGGCACTGAAGCTTTCTTT	CASSKEGRGGGTEAFF
TRBV9	TRBJ2-3	-	-	TGTGCCAGCAGCCATTTTAGCGGTACCAGCACAGATACGCAGTATTTT	CASSHFSGTSTDTQYF
TRBV29-1	TRBJ1-3	-	-	TGCAGCGTTGGATACAGCTCTGGAAACACCATATATTTT	CSVGYSSGNTIYF
TRBV7-2	TRBJ1-5	-	-	TGTGCCAGCCGACCTGGGGGTCCCAATCAGCCCCAGCATTTT	CASRPGGPNQPQHF
TRBV18	TRBJ1-1	-	-	TGTGCCAGCTCACCCCGGGGGGCTAACACTGAAGCTTTCTTT	CASSPRGANTEAFF
TRBV5-6	TRBJ2-7	-	-	TGTGCCAGCAGCTTATTCGGCGGATACGAGCAGTACTTC	CASSLFGGYEQYF
TRBV12-5	TRBJ2-5	TRBD2	-	TGTGCTAGTGGTCCAGGGACTAGCGGGAGGGGGGGGCAAGAGACCCAGTACTTC	CASGPGTSGRGGQETQYF
TRBV2	TRBJ2-3	-	-	TGTGCCAGCAGTGCCGGGACTGGCAATACGCAGTATTTT	CASSAGTGNTQYF
TRBV19	TRBJ2-1	-	-	TGTGCCAGTAGTACGGCCAGCTCCTACAATGAGCAGTTCTTC	CASSTASSYNEQFF
TRBV7-3	TRBJ2-3	-	-	TGTGCCAGCAGCTTAAACCCAACCACAGATACGCAGTATTTT	CASSLNPTTDTQYF
TRBV7-9	TRBJ2-3	-	-	TGTGCCAGCAGCTCCCGCCGAGGGGGGACGGATACGCAGTATTTT	CASSSRRGGTDTQYF